This T cell receptor (beta chain) is from a study of regulatory T cells in long-lasting Graves disease. Whole-study findings and limits: Among samples with persistent disease, TRBV28, TRBJ1-2 and TRBJ2-5 were favored.

For TCR beta, libraries came from iRepertoire HTBI primers and Arm-PCR of CDR3 regions. TCRdb reanalysed the multiplex PCR reads using MiXCR and keeps one entry per CDR3 protein. This sample carries around 500,000 distinct CDR3 sequences, 12% of them seen once, and the ten largest clones take more than 8%. About this clonotype itself: Its target is unknown.

Stated time point: newly diagnosed GD, antithyroid drugs for less than 3 months. Making the TCR library involved RNA that had been extracted from PBMCs. The CDR3 is made up of 14 amino acids. CDR1 LNHDA and CDR2 SQIVND come from the germline V gene (reference sequence). Deletions cut 5 bases from V and 5 bases from J, with 16 bases between. This sample also appeared in a second study, on T cells in Graves' hyperthyroidism and ophthalmopathy.

This rearrangement joins TRBV19 to TRBJ2-7, with D possibly TRBD2 on 6 matching bases. The receptor was isolated from a woman in her twenties or thirties with Graves disease. The sequencing used peripheral blood mononuclear cells (PBMCs), collected at new diagnosis, from a patient treated with antithyroid drugs. The CDR3 here is CASSPGLNLHEQYF. In DNA form, the CDR3 reads TGTGCCAGTAGTCCAGGACTAAATCTTCACGAGCAGTACTTC.